This T cell receptor beta chain comes out of a study of identical twins. TCRdb reanalysed the 5' RACE reads using MiXCR and keeps one entry per CDR3 protein. The sample holds 250,000 to 300,000 distinct CDR3 sequences, over 8.5% seen once. Notes on the study in general: Cross-sectional statistics, not tracking of the same donors, supported the conclusions. Beta out-of-frame twin sharing showed a weaker excess. In zero-insertion analyses, partial confounding could arise from invariant MAIT and iNKT cells.

Healthy Caucasians made up all donors. This clonotype has a handful of counts. Its specificity is unknown. The data also belong to a second study, concerning yellow fever vaccine responses in identical twins.

The sequencing input was CD8+ T cells sorted from blood. The TCR was taken from a woman aged 18-29 years in good health.

The CDR3: CASSWWGSEAFF. The CDR3 region has the DNA TGTGCCAGCAGTTGGTGGGGGTCTGAAGCTTTCTTT. V and J are TRBV12-3 or TRBV12-4 and TRBJ1-1, with a weak D call TRBD1 (5 bases). The CDR3 has 12 amino acids. The V end was cut by 4 bases, the J end by 6 bases, with 9 bases between.